A single sample gave rise to the 19 T cell receptor beta chains below, sequenced in a study of blood T cells in healthy people across ages. Alongside a J-beta primer mix, a sample-barcoded 5' primer served in a second PCR lasting roughly 7 to 11 cycles. Each CDR3 protein is one row after TCRdb ran MiXCR on the 5' RACE reads. The repertoire holds over 1,500,000 distinct CDR3 sequences, with around 40% as singletons. Sequencing used blood. The receptors shown here come from a human donor in good health.

The chain employs TRBV9 and TRBJ2-7, with D unclear. V was clipped by 5 bases and J by 1 base, with 13 bases between them. CDR1 is SGDLS and CDR2 is YYNGEE in the germline V gene. The CDR3 extends over 14 amino acids. The CDR3 DNA reads as TGTGCCAGCAGGGTCCACCCTGATTCCTACGAGCAGTACTTC. It translates to CASRVHPDSYEQYF.

The chain carries TRBV6-5 and TRBJ2-4; D is unclear. Germline loops: CDR1 MNHEY, CDR2 SVGAGI. The V end lost 6 bases, the J end lost 0 bases, and 12 bases lay between the germline ends. This CDR3 comprises 15 residues. CDR3 protein: CASSPSGIAKNIQYF. CDR3 nucleotides: TGTGCCAGCAGCCCATCCGGAATAGCCAAAAACATTCAGTACTTC.

Only a few counts were recorded for this clonotype. The chain is built from TRBV29-1 and TRBJ1-2; TRBD1 is a possible D gene (6 bases). The CDR3 contains 11 residues. Trimming cost V 6 bases and J 5 bases, with 10 bases left between them. Per germline, CDR1 SQVTM and CDR2 ANQGSEA. The CDR3 DNA reads TGCAGCGTACAGGGCCGTTATGGCTACACCTTC. Amino acids: CSVQGRYGYTF.

As DNA, the CDR3 is TGTGCCAGCAGCCGATTTTTCTCGAACTCCTACGAGCAGTACTTC. This codes for CASSRFFSNSYEQYF. The chain couples TRBV6-5 to TRBJ2-7; D not resolved. V lost 6 bases and J 0 bases, leaving 15 bases between the germline ends. The CDR3 covers 15 residues. Germline loops: CDR1 MNHEY, CDR2 SVGAGI.

The DNA for the CDR3 is TGCAGTGCTAGAGATGGCGACTACGCCAAAAACATTCAGTACTTC. As protein: CSARDGDYAKNIQYF. This chain uses TRBV20-1 with TRBJ2-5, with D possibly TRBD2 on 5 matching bases. The closer fit of TRBJ2-4 to the DNA end suggests the J call may be wrong. The CDR3 contains 15 residues. Germline CDR1 and CDR2: DFQATT and SNEGSKA (reference sequence).

The V gene is TRBV7-2, the J gene TRBJ2-7, with a weak D call TRBD2 (6 bases). V lost 5 bases to trimming and J lost 2 bases, with 13 bases between them. The CDR3 is 14 residues long. Germline V gene sequence: CDR1 SGHTA, CDR2 FQGNSA. The CDR3 nucleotides are TGTGCCAGCAGCGGGCGGGGCAGGGCCTACGAGCAGTACTTC. Translation gives CASSGRGRAYEQYF.

The gene calls are TRBV29-1 and TRBJ2-1; 7 nucleotides line up with TRBD1. This CDR3 has 16 amino acids. The germline V gene has CDR1 SQVTM and CDR2 ANQGSEA. The J segment lost 1 base and the V segment lost 4 bases, leaving 10 bases of the junction unmatched. Here the CDR3 DNA reads TGCAGCGTTGTTACCCCAACAGGGGATTCCTACAATGAGCAGTTCTTC. It translates to CSVVTPTGDSYNEQFF.

This clonotype was seen at least ten times. The rearrangement joins TRBV4-3 to TRBJ2-1, with TRBD2 identical over 10 bases. V was pared by 0 bases and J by 3 bases, with 5 bases of the junction left unmatched. CDR1 and CDR2 from the germline V gene are LGHNA and YSLEER. The CDR3 has 17 residues. CDR3 coding DNA: TGCGCCAGCAGCCAAGATCAGAGCGGGGGGGACTACAATGAGCAGTTCTTC. It translates to CASSQDQSGGDYNEQFF.

There are a few counts of this clonotype. The chain is built from TRBV11-3 and TRBJ2-1; 13 bases map to TRBD2. The length of the CDR3 is 16 residues. With V trimmed by 2 bases and J by 8 bases, 6 bases remained unmatched. CDR1 is SGHNT, CDR2 YENEEA, per germline. Here the CDR3 reads CASSLRTSGGGDEQFF. As DNA, the CDR3 is TGTGCCAGCAGCTTAAGGACTAGCGGGGGTGGAGATGAGCAGTTCTTC.

This clonotype came up a few times. This sequence joins TRBV6-2 or TRBV6-3 and TRBJ1-5, with TRBD1 as a possible D gene (5 bases). V lost 5 bases, J lost 7 bases, and 15 bases lay in between. The V gene's germline CDR1 is MNHEY and CDR2 SVGEGT. The CDR3 contains 14 residues. This CDR3 is CASSDLLRGQPQHF. The CDR3 nucleotides read TGTGCCAGCAGTGATCTTCTTCGGGGGCAGCCCCAGCATTTT.

This clonotype has more than one count but fewer than ten. The chain links TRBV10-3 to TRBJ2-1; 8 nucleotides line up with TRBD2. Losses at the gene ends were 5 bases for V and 4 bases for J; bases not matched to a gene: 4. The CDR3 runs to 14 residues. Germline loops: CDR1 ENHRY, CDR2 SYGVKD. In DNA form, the CDR3 reads TGTGCCATCAGTACGACTAGCGAATACAATGAGCAGTTCTTC. Its translation is CAISTTSEYNEQFF.

This clonotype appeared a single time. The chain uses TRBV20-1 and TRBJ2-1, with D perhaps TRBD1 (5 bases). Germline V lookup: CDR1 DFQATT, CDR2 SNEGSKA (reference sequence). Trimming removed 3 bases at V and 2 bases at J, with 8 bases between. The CDR3 sequence is 13 residues long. CDR3 residues: CSARETAYNEQFF. CDR3 nucleotide sequence: TGCAGTGCTAGGGAGACAGCCTACAATGAGCAGTTCTTC.

There are a few counts of this clonotype. This chain joins TRBV4-1 and TRBJ1-4; D not resolved. The CDR3 has 13 residues. Between the trimmed V and J ends, which lost 6 bases and 7 bases, there was a span of 12 bases. Germline values: CDR1 MGHRA, CDR2 YSYEKL. CDR3 bases: TGCGCCAGCAGGAAAGGACGCGGTGAAAAACTGTTTTTT. This translates into CASRKGRGEKLFF.

Only a few counts were recorded for this clonotype. A read error may produce the germline difference seen at one junction end. The chain couples TRBV24-1 to TRBJ2-3; 10 nucleotides line up with TRBD1. The CDR3 contains 22 residues. Germline CDR1 reads KGHDR; CDR2 reads SFDVKD. The CDR3 DNA reads TGTGCCACCAGTGATTTGACATGGGACAGGGGAGCGTCATGGCTACCGACAGATGCGCAGTATTTT. It codes for CATSDLTWDRGASWLPTDAQYF.

This clonotype appeared a few times. V usage is TRBV29-1 and J usage is TRBJ1-1, with D perhaps matching TRBD1 (5 bases). The V and J ends lost 1 base and 4 bases respectively, with 10 bases between them. The germline CDR1 and CDR2 sequences are SQVTM and ANQGSEA. CDR3 length: 13 residues. The CDR3, as DNA: TGCAGCGTTGAAGTGGGGGGAGGCACTGAAGCTTTCTTT. Translation: CSVEVGGGTEAFF.

This chain connects TRBV7-9 to TRBJ1-5; D is possibly TRBD1 (6 bases). The CDR3 loop spans 17 amino acids. Between the trimmed V and J ends, which lost 1 base and 5 bases, there was a span of 18 bases. The germline V gene has CDR1 SEHNR and CDR2 FQNEAQ (reference sequence). The CDR3: CASSLGKGQPVHQPQHF. DNA of the CDR3: TGTGCCAGCAGCTTAGGGAAAGGACAGCCGGTCCATCAGCCCCAGCATTTT.

This chain connects TRBV20-1 to TRBJ1-6; no clear D. Trimming stripped 4 bases from V and 2 bases from J, with 12 bases between. This CDR3 has 15 amino acids. Germline V gene lookup returns CDR1 DFQATT and CDR2 SNEGSKA (reference sequence). The CDR3 reads CSATTLAPYNSPLHF. The CDR3 DNA follows: TGCAGTGCTACGACTTTAGCCCCCTATAATTCACCCCTCCACTTT.

The rearrangement joins TRBV4-3 to TRBJ1-4, with D maybe TRBD1 (5 bases). Trimming shortened V by 3 bases and J by 8 bases, and 13 bases separated the two germline ends. Germline V CDR1 and CDR2: LGHNA, YSLEER. This CDR3 has 14 amino acids. The CDR3 DNA follows: TGCGCCAGCAGCCAGAATGTCGGGGGGGAAAAACTGTTTTTT. This codes for CASSQNVGGEKLFF.

The chain joins TRBV20-1 to TRBJ2-7, with D unclear. CDR3 length: 13 residues. Germline lookup yields CDR1 DFQATT and CDR2 SNEGSKA (reference sequence). Trimming took 0 bases from V and 3 from J, leaving 9 bases between them. The CDR3 is CSAREGNCYEQYF. CDR3 nucleotide sequence: TGCAGTGCTAGAGAAGGGAACTGCTACGAGCAGTACTTC.